This TCR beta chain originates from a study of T cell clonality in common variable immunodeficiency. General study results and limits: Reportedly, TCR beta sequences from common variable immunodeficiency showed fewer deletions and N-nucleotide insertions.

Repertoires were generated with immunoSEQ multiplex PCR, while TCRdb's copy carries only in-frame clones and drops some. Listed here are roughly 34,000 clones without any singletons, the top ten holding 6.5% to 7.5%. CDR1 and CDR2 from the germline V gene are SGHTA and FQGTGA. This CDR3 contains 13 residues. With 0 bases removed from V and 3 bases from J, the gap between germline ends came to 6 bases. As concerns this clone: Its target is unknown. The read terminates 3 residues before the CDR3 end, so the remaining end is supplied by the germline J gene.

The J gene is TRBJ2-7, the V gene TRBV7-3; possibly TRBD2 for D (6 bases). The source material was peripheral blood mononuclear cells. The clonotype was recovered from a human donor with common variable immunodeficiency. CDR3 in amino acids: CASSLTSGYEQYF. The part of the CDR3 DNA that was read is TGTGCCAGCAGCTTAACTAGCGGCTACGAG.